Presented here are 32 T cell receptor beta chains from one specimen sequenced in a study of beta chain bispecific antibodies for T cell cancers. One entry per CDR3 protein results from TCRdb running MiXCR on the 5' RACE reads. The data contain more than 15,000 distinct CDR3 sequences, approximately 2.2% of them seen just once; the ten biggest clones take up 6.9%. Their antigens remain unidentified. T cells were expanded from blood mononuclear cells for 3 to 4 days with anti-CD3 OKT3 or CD3/CD28 beads. The study, taken as a whole, reports: Normal T cells contributed less of the targeted TRBV signal than the leukemia cells did.

Sequencing was carried out using healthy donor T cells cultured with leukemia cells. The receptors come from a human donor in good health. Some clones in this sample may be carry-over from other donors' samples.

This clonotype has a count of ten or more. The chain is built from TRBV18 and TRBJ1-1; D remains ambiguous. Germline CDR1 is KGHSH and CDR2 is LQKENI. The CDR3 runs to 15 residues. V was trimmed by 0 bases and J by 1 base, leaving 9 bases between them. In nucleotides, the CDR3 is TGTGCCAGCTCACCACCAATCCCCCAGAACACTGAAGCTTTCTTT. It specifies CASSPPIPQNTEAFF.

Judged by abundance, this clonotype is medium-sized (0.01 to 0.1%). V is TRBV20-1 and J is TRBJ2-6, with D perhaps TRBD2 (5 bases). Germline V gives CDR1 DFQATT, CDR2 SNEGSKA (reference sequence). This CDR3 has 16 residues. CDR3 loop: CSASPGRVIGANVLTF. The CDR3, as DNA: TGCAGCGCCTCCCCGGGAAGGGTCATTGGGGCCAACGTCCTGACTTTC.

This clonotype was seen many times. V gene TRBV5-1 combines with J gene TRBJ2-3; 12 bases map to TRBD2. CDR1 is SGHRS and CDR2 is YFSETQ in the germline V gene. CDR3 length equals 14 residues. V lost 6 bases to trimming and J lost 9 bases; unmatched junction nucleotides: 8. CDR3 protein: CASTPGLAGITQYF. The CDR3 coding sequence is TGCGCCAGCACCCCAGGACTAGCGGGGATAACGCAGTATTTT.

This clonotype was seen at least ten times. The chain joins TRBV19 to TRBJ1-2; no reliable D call. This CDR3 has 13 residues. The V gene's germline CDR1 is LNHDA and CDR2 SQIVND (reference sequence). V was trimmed by 6 bases and J by 4 bases, leaving 12 bases between them. DNA of the CDR3: TGTGCCAGTAGGCCTACGGATACCTATGGCTACACCTTC. Translating it yields CASRPTDTYGYTF.

The sample holds many counts of this clonotype. The V call is TRBV28, the J call TRBJ2-2; tentative D call: TRBD1 (6 bases). CDR3 size: 15 residues. Trimming left V 6 bases short and J 4 bases short, with 15 bases between. The germline V gene encodes CDR1 MDHEN and CDR2 SYDVKM. The CDR3 loop is CASSVKDSFTGELFF. CDR3 DNA: TGTGCCAGCAGCGTAAAGGACAGCTTCACCGGGGAGCTGTTTTTT.

This clonotype was observed a few times. The rearrangement links TRBV24-1 to TRBJ2-6; D unclear. The V gene's germline CDR1 is KGHDR and CDR2 SFDVKD. The V end lost 9 bases, the J end lost 1 base, and 12 bases lay between the germline ends. CDR3 length equals 15 residues. CDR3 in amino acids: CATGDTSSGANVLTF. The DNA for the CDR3 is TGTGCCACCGGAGACACCAGTTCTGGGGCCAACGTCCTGACTTTC.

In its sample, this clonotype was seen many times. This rearrangement joins TRBV10-3 to TRBJ1-2; 7 bases map to TRBD1. Trimming at V came to 6 bases and at J to 7 bases, leaving 5 bases not matched to a gene. The germline CDR1 and CDR2 sequences are ENHRY and SYGVKD. CDR3 length equals 12 residues. The CDR3 reads CAIRETGSGYTF. The CDR3 coding sequence is TGTGCCATCAGGGAGACAGGGAGTGGCTACACCTTC.

This clonotype showed up many times. The gene calls are TRBV19 and TRBJ2-3; D is possibly TRBD2 (6 bases). The CDR3 contains 15 residues. V was shortened by 4 bases and J by 2 bases, with 13 bases between the two germline ends. Per germline, CDR1 LNHDA and CDR2 SQIVND (reference sequence). Written as DNA, the CDR3 is TGTGCCAGTAGTAGTATGGCGGGGAACACAGATACGCAGTATTTT. It is translated as CASSSMAGNTDTQYF.

Regarding this clonotype: This is likely a read error, given that the CDR3 carries no conserved phenylalanine or tryptophan at its end. J is TRBJ2-3 and V is TRBV5-4, with 11 bases lining up with TRBD1. CDR3 size: 14 residues. V trimming: 5 bases; J trimming: 4 bases; junction bases outside the gene matches: 3. Germline CDR1 SGHNT, CDR2 YYREEE (reference sequence). Here the CDR3 DNA reads TGTGCCAGCAGGCCGGGACAGGGGGCAGATACGCAGTATATT. Residues: CASRPGQGADTQYI.

This clonotype was counted at least ten times. The chain couples TRBV2 to TRBJ2-1; 7 nucleotides line up with TRBD1. Germline V lookup: CDR1 SNHLY, CDR2 FYNNEI. The CDR3 is 14 residues long. Losses at the gene ends were 10 bases for V and 5 bases for J; bases not matched to a gene: 11. In DNA, the CDR3 is TGTGCCATCTCCTCGGGACAGCAGAACAATGAGCAGTTCTTC. It encodes CAISSGQQNNEQFF.

Notes on this clonotype: A much bigger clone sits one base away, suggesting this may be a read error. The J gene is TRBJ2-5, the V gene TRBV27; D assignment may be TRBD1 or TRBD2 (5 bases each). In germline, CDR1 is MNHEY, CDR2 SMNVEV (reference sequence). The CDR3 is made up of 14 amino acids. V was trimmed by 2 bases and J by 0 bases, leaving 7 bases between them. CDR3 amino acids: CASSLRGDQETQYF. The CDR3 DNA reads as TGTGCCAGCAGTTTAAGGGGAGACCAAGAGACCCAGTACTTC.

Relative to its sample, this clonotype is medium-sized. This sequence joins TRBV20-1 and TRBJ1-2; D unresolved. CDR1 is DFQATT, CDR2 SNEGSKA, per germline (reference sequence). The CDR3 length is 12 residues. Trimming took off 3 bases at V and 4 bases at J, with 9 bases between the two ends. CDR3 DNA: TGCAGTGCTAGTGACGGTCTCTATGGCTACACCTTC. Protein product: CSASDGLYGYTF.

This clonotype was detected many times. The rearrangement uses TRBV2 and TRBJ1-2, with D unresolved. The CDR3 has 13 residues. Trimming pared 7 bases from V and 5 bases from J, leaving 14 bases between. Per the germline V gene, CDR1 is SNHLY and CDR2 is FYNNEI. The CDR3 DNA reads TGTGCCAGCACGAATCCCCTCAAATATGGCTACACCTTC. Translated, it gives CASTNPLKYGYTF.

This clonotype has at least ten counts. V is TRBV10-3 and J is TRBJ2-3; D not certain. The CDR3 is 12 residues long. Per germline, CDR1 ENHRY and CDR2 SYGVKD. V gave up 6 bases and J gave up 6 bases, with 10 bases separating them. The CDR3 is CAIRTLVDTQYF. CDR3 DNA: TGTGCCATCAGAACCCTGGTCGATACGCAGTATTTT.

This clonotype was observed many times. The gene calls are TRBV5-1 and TRBJ1-4, with 7 bases that match TRBD1. CDR1 is SGHRS, CDR2 YFSETQ, per germline. CDR3 length: 13 residues. With 3 bases clipped from V and 7 bases from J, the junction kept 3 bases outside the gene matches. DNA for the CDR3: TGCGCCAGCAGCTGGACAGGAGGTGAAAAACTGTTTTTT. Protein product: CASSWTGGEKLFF.

This clonotype was seen ten or more times. This chain uses TRBV27 with TRBJ2-7; D unclear. This CDR3 region has 14 residues. Germline CDR1 MNHEY, CDR2 SMNVEV (reference sequence). The V end lost 0 bases, the J end lost 1 base, and 7 bases lay between the germline ends. CDR3 loop: CASSLSDGSYEQYF. The CDR3 coding sequence is TGTGCCAGCAGTTTATCGGACGGTTCCTACGAGCAGTACTTC.

This clonotype appeared many times. The J gene is TRBJ2-7, the V gene TRBV27; 9 nucleotides agree with TRBD2. CDR1 is MNHEY, CDR2 SMNVEV, per germline (reference sequence). V lost 5 bases to trimming and J lost 1 base; unmatched junction nucleotides: 6. This CDR3 contains 15 residues. CDR3 protein: CASSPALAGSYEQYF. DNA of the CDR3: TGTGCCAGCAGTCCCGCTCTAGCGGGGTCCTACGAGCAGTACTTC.

This clonotype has ten or more counts. The chain uses TRBV19 and TRBJ1-5; 7 bases align to TRBD1. The V gene end was trimmed by 5 bases and the J gene end by 1 base; junction bases not matched to a gene: 5. In germline, CDR1 is LNHDA, CDR2 SQIVND (reference sequence). The CDR3 consists of 15 residues. The CDR3 spells CASSPQTGSNQPQHF. CDR3 coding DNA: TGTGCCAGTAGTCCCCAGACAGGGAGCAATCAGCCCCAGCATTTT.

This clonotype was counted between two and nine times. The J gene is TRBJ1-6, the V gene TRBV19; 10 bases fit TRBD1. The V gene end was trimmed by 6 bases and the J gene end by 7 bases; junction bases not matched to a gene: 9. The CDR3 runs 16 residues. Germline lookup yields CDR1 LNHDA and CDR2 SQIVND (reference sequence). The CDR3 is CASRTGTGEGNSPLHF. The CDR3 bases are TGTGCCAGTAGGACCGGGACAGGGGAGGGGAATTCACCCCTCCACTTT.

This clonotype was seen at least ten times. V gene TRBV2 combines with J gene TRBJ2-7, with D maybe TRBD2 (5 bases). Germline CDR1 reads SNHLY; CDR2 reads FYNNEI. The CDR3 runs 14 residues. V shed 7 bases and J shed 0 bases, with 13 bases lying between them. The CDR3 loop is CASTLEPGSYEQYF. The DNA of the CDR3 is TGTGCCAGCACACTAGAGCCGGGCTCCTACGAGCAGTACTTC.

This clonotype came up many times. The chain is built from TRBV28 and TRBJ2-3, with TRBD2 identical over 8 bases. J gave up 6 bases and V 7 bases, and 18 bases lay outside the gene matches. This CDR3 is built from 17 residues. CDR1 and CDR2 (germline): MDHEN, SYDVKM. This CDR3 reads CASTLPGRGSYLDTQYF. CDR3 bases: TGTGCCAGCACCCTGCCCGGGAGGGGCTCCTACCTGGATACGCAGTATTTT.

This clonotype showed up many times. The gene calls are TRBV27 and TRBJ2-1; possible D gene TRBD1, 6 bases. CDR1 and CDR2 (germline): MNHEY, SMNVEV (reference sequence). V was shortened by 5 bases and J by 10 bases, with 21 bases between the two germline ends. The CDR3 consists of 15 residues. DNA of the CDR3: TGTGCCAGCAGTATGGGTTCCGGCGACAGGAAGGAGCAGTTCTTC. Translating gives CASSMGSGDRKEQFF.

This clonotype appeared many times. The genes are TRBV11-2 and TRBJ2-3, with D perhaps matching TRBD1 or TRBD2 (5 bases each). The CDR3 is 15 amino acids. Trimming pared 4 bases from V and 2 bases from J, leaving 13 bases between. The germline CDR1 and CDR2 sequences are SGHAT and FQNNGV. CDR3 nucleotides: TGTGCCAGCAGCTCCCCCGGGACCGACACAGATACGCAGTATTTT. Translation: CASSSPGTDTDTQYF.

This clonotype came up many times. The chain has TRBV28 and TRBJ2-1; 11 bases match TRBD2. The CDR3 consists of 17 residues. Germline CDR1 and CDR2: MDHEN and SYDVKM. The V and J ends lost 5 bases and 2 bases, in that order; junction bases with no gene match: 8. This CDR3 reads CASSPLGTSGPYNEQFF. CDR3 coding DNA: TGTGCCAGCAGTCCCCTAGGGACTAGCGGCCCCTACAATGAGCAGTTCTTC.

The sample holds many counts of this clonotype. V is TRBV7-9 and J is TRBJ2-5; no clear D. Trimming took off 5 bases at V and 5 bases at J, with 15 bases between the two ends. Germline V gives CDR1 SEHNR, CDR2 FQNEAQ (reference sequence). This CDR3 is built from 14 residues. CDR3: CASSPPNAEETQYF. CDR3 sequence (DNA): TGTGCCAGCAGCCCCCCCAACGCCGAGGAGACCCAGTACTTC.

This clonotype was observed a few times. The CDR3 is CASSAGQGPSYEQYF. The CDR3 DNA reads as TGTGCCAGTAGTGCGGGACAGGGGCCTTCCTACGAGCAGTACTTC. The chain employs TRBV19 and TRBJ2-7; 10 bases match TRBD1. The CDR3 contains 15 residues. J was trimmed by 1 base and V by 5 bases; bases with no gene match: 5. CDR1 LNHDA and CDR2 SQIVND come from the germline V gene (reference sequence). Using reference TRBV19 and TRBJ2-7 for the parts outside the CDR3, the full variable domain is DGGITQSPKYLFRKEGQNVTLSCEQNLNHDAMYWYRQDPGQGLRLIYYSQIVNDFQKGDIAEGYSVSREKKESFPLTVTSAQKNPTAFYLCASSAGQGPSYEQYFGPGTRLTVT.

The chain links TRBV19 to TRBJ2-1; D is uncertain. Germline loops: CDR1 LNHDA, CDR2 SQIVND (reference sequence). Trimming removed 4 bases at V and 5 bases at J, with 9 bases between. The CDR3 has 13 amino acids. The CDR3 spells CASSSQNNNEQFF. CDR3 nucleotide sequence: TGTGCCAGTAGTAGCCAGAATAACAATGAGCAGTTCTTC.

This clonotype was detected ten times or more. The V gene is TRBV4-1, the J gene TRBJ2-7; D uncertain. The CDR3 runs 15 residues. Trimming shortened V by 0 bases and J by 2 bases, and 11 bases separated the two germline ends. Germline CDR1 MGHRA, CDR2 YSYEKL. This CDR3 is CASSQDSKQTYEQYF. The CDR3 coding sequence is TGCGCCAGCAGCCAAGATTCCAAGCAAACCTACGAGCAGTACTTC.

In its sample, this clonotype was seen many times. The rearrangement links TRBV20-1 to TRBJ2-3; 8 bases agree with TRBD2. The V gene end was trimmed by 6 bases and the J gene end by 6 bases; junction bases not matched to a gene: 11. Germline-derived CDR1 and CDR2 are DFQATT and SNEGSKA (reference sequence). The CDR3 sequence is 14 residues long. The chain's CDR3 is CSAAAGGRLDTQYF. The CDR3 DNA reads as TGCAGTGCCGCTGCGGGGGGCCGGCTGGATACGCAGTATTTT.

This clonotype has a count of ten or more. The genes are TRBV30 and TRBJ2-1; D might be TRBD2 (6 bases). The V gene lost 5 bases and the J gene lost 9 bases, with 23 bases spanning the gap. Germline V gene sequence: CDR1 GTSNPN, CDR2 SVGIG (reference sequence). The CDR3 spans 15 residues. The CDR3 nucleotides read TGTGCCTGGGAGGCGGGGATAGTGGGAGCGGGTGAGCAGTTCTTC. Translating it yields CAWEAGIVGAGEQFF.

This clonotype was recorded many times. This chain connects TRBV28 to TRBJ2-7, with TRBD1 matching over 7 bases. The CDR3 loop spans 16 amino acids. Germline V gene data show CDR1 as MDHEN and CDR2 as SYDVKM. The V and J ends lost 6 bases and 2 bases, in that order; junction bases with no gene match: 13. The CDR3 bases are TGTGCCAGCAGCCACCGGGACAGTCCTATCACCTACGAGCAGTACTTC. Translated: CASSHRDSPITYEQYF.

Notes on this clonotype: Mismatch with germline at one junction end may stem from a read error. The chain recombines TRBV5-4 with TRBJ2-5, with a weak D call TRBD1 (6 bases). Germline V gives CDR1 SGHNT, CDR2 YYREEE (reference sequence). The CDR3 runs 13 residues. This CDR3 is CASRLGHLETQYF. The CDR3 DNA sequence: TGTGCCAGCAGATTGGGACACTTAGAGACCCAGTACTTC.